This record looks at one TCR beta chain sequence and its context. CDR1 and CDR2 from the germline V gene are SGHRS and YFSETQ. The CDR3 is 15 residues long. V dropped 1 base and J dropped 5 bases, with 12 bases sitting between them. The record originates from a study of blood T cell repertoires in COVID-19. The method was immunoSEQ multiplex PCR; TCRdb's version includes in-frame clones alone and lacks a portion of them. The top ten hold about 1.9% of the sample, which has some 330,000 clones, more than 70% seen once. The TCR sequence derives from a man aged 40-55 years in a cohort exposed to, infected with or recovered from COVID-19 (not recorded which). The V call is TRBV5-1, the J call TRBJ1-4; possibly TRBD1 for D (6 bases). The sequenced sample was PBMCs or T cells enriched from blood (not recorded which). CDR3 sequence: CASSLQDSRNEKLFF. The CDR3 DNA is TGCGCCAGCAGCTTGCAGGACAGCAGAAATGAAAAACTGTTTTTT.